The next 23 T cell receptor beta chains were all read from a single sample in a study of metastatic and nonmetastatic thyroid tumors. Each patient came to thyroid surgery without any prior treatment (of any kind). With MiXCR, TCRdb called clones anew from the PCR reads. The table lists approximately 44,000 clones, 24% of them singletons. Specimen: tumor tissue. The receptors originated from a female donor with papillary thyroid cancer or a benign thyroid nodule (not recorded which). Some clones in this sample may be carry-over from other donors' samples.

The chain combines TRBV14 with TRBJ2-7; D gene uncertain. The CDR3 runs 12 residues. Per germline, CDR1 SGHDN and CDR2 FVKESK. V was pared by 6 bases and J by 3 bases, with 9 bases between. The CDR3 coding sequence is TGTGCCAGCAGTCAGGACGGCTACGAGCAGTACTTC. Translated, it gives CASSQDGYEQYF.

This clone was observed a few times. This may be a read error: a much more frequent sequence differs by one nucleotide. The chain couples TRBV20-1 to TRBJ2-5, with unresolved D. This CDR3 is 14 amino acids long. V dropped 5 bases and J dropped 1 base, with 14 bases sitting between them. CDR1 is DFQATT, CDR2 SNEGSKA, per germline (reference sequence). In DNA, the CDR3 is TGCAGTGCTGCCCATCCGGCCATCCAAGAGACCCAGTACTTC. Its protein product is CSAAHPAIQETQYF.

In its sample, this clone was seen many times. The V call is TRBV4-3, the J call TRBJ1-2; D uncertain. CDR1 and CDR2 from the germline V gene are LGHNA and YSLEER. V gave up 1 base and J gave up 4 bases, with 10 bases separating them. The CDR3 loop spans 14 amino acids. CDR3 region: CASSQAGRFYGYTF. The CDR3 coding sequence is TGCGCCAGCAGCCAAGCGGGGAGGTTCTATGGCTACACCTTC.

Many counts were recorded for this clone. The DNA of the CDR3 is TGTGCCAGCAGCTTGGACCCGGGGAACACAGATACGCAGTATTTT. Translating it yields CASSLDPGNTDTQYF. The V call is TRBV5-5, the J call TRBJ2-3; maybe TRBD2 (5 bases). The CDR3 is 15 amino acids. V shed 0 bases and J shed 2 bases, with 10 bases lying between them. The germline V gene encodes CDR1 SGHKS and CDR2 YYEKEE (reference sequence).

The chain couples TRBV20-1 to TRBJ2-2; possibly TRBD1 or TRBD2 for D (6 bases each). In germline, CDR1 is DFQATT, CDR2 SNEGSKA (reference sequence). V was pared by 1 base and J by 3 bases, with 12 bases between. There are 15 residues in the CDR3. In nucleotides, the CDR3 is TGCAGTGCTAGAGCGGGGGCGCGTTACACCGGGGAGCTGTTTTTT. As protein: CSARAGARYTGELFF.

This clone was detected a few times. This chain joins TRBV28 and TRBJ2-7; possibly TRBD2 for D (5 bases). V was clipped by 7 bases and J by 3 bases, with 19 bases between them. The CDR3 contains 15 residues. Germline V gene data show CDR1 as MDHEN and CDR2 as SYDVKM. The CDR3 loop reads CASTATGISSYEQYF. In DNA, the CDR3 is TGTGCCAGCACCGCCACCGGGATTAGCAGCTACGAGCAGTACTTC.

V is TRBV6-5 and J is TRBJ2-7; D is possibly TRBD1 (5 bases). Looked up from germline, CDR1 is MNHEY and CDR2 is SVGAGI. Between the trimmed V and J ends, which lost 6 bases and 3 bases, there was a span of 12 bases. The CDR3 has 13 residues. This chain's CDR3 is CASRLTRDYEQYV. The CDR3 bases are TGTGCCAGCAGATTAACCAGGGACTACGAGCAGTACGTC.

The table lists this clone with many counts. This chain joins TRBV12-3 or TRBV12-4 and TRBJ2-5, with D perhaps matching TRBD1 or TRBD2 (5 bases each). This CDR3 comprises 16 residues. V shed 2 bases and J shed 1 base, with 14 bases lying between them. The CDR3 DNA reads as TGTGCCAGCAGTTTAATTGGGACCCGATCCCAAGAGACCCAGTACTTC. This translates into CASSLIGTRSQETQYF.

This clone counts as medium-sized. The CDR3 bases are TGTGCCAGCAGCTTACTAGCGGCCTCCTACAATGAGCAGTTCTTC. Its protein is CASSLLAASYNEQFF. The genes are TRBV11-2 and TRBJ2-1; 7 bases line up with TRBD2. Germline CDR1 and CDR2: SGHAT and FQNNGV. CDR3 length: 15 amino acids. The junction had 1 base not matched to a gene; V was cut back by 2 bases and J by 0 bases. Together with reference TRBV11-2 and TRBJ2-1, the CDR3 gives the full variable domain: EAGVAQSPRYKIIEKRQSVAFWCNPISGHATLYWYQQILGQGPKLLIQFQNNGVVDDSQLPKDRFSAERLKGVDSTLKIQPAKLEDSAVYLCASSLLAASYNEQFFGPGTRLTVL.

This clone occurred many times. The rearrangement uses TRBV4-2 and TRBJ1-2; weak D call: TRBD1 (5 bases). V gave up 0 bases and J gave up 3 bases, with 8 bases separating them. Germline lookup yields CDR1 LGHNA and CDR2 YNFKEQ. CDR3 length equals 14 residues. The CDR3 sequence: CASSQDRVDYGYTF. DNA of the CDR3: TGTGCCAGCAGCCAAGACAGGGTAGACTATGGCTACACCTTC.

Only a few counts were recorded for this clone. This chain links TRBV2 with TRBJ1-1, with D hard to call. The CDR3 covers 13 residues. With 7 bases removed from V and 3 bases from J, the gap between germline ends came to 12 bases. CDR1 SNHLY and CDR2 FYNNEI come from the germline V gene. CDR3 coding DNA: TGTGCCAGCATGGTTGGAGGATACACTGAAGCTTTCTTT. Encoded protein: CASMVGGYTEAFF.

This clone was detected ten times or more. The rearrangement uses TRBV28 and TRBJ1-2, with D perhaps matching TRBD1 (5 bases). Per the germline V gene, CDR1 is MDHEN and CDR2 is SYDVKM. The CDR3 consists of 14 residues. V lost 4 bases and J lost 4, with 13 bases in between. CDR3 region: CASSSSGEVYGYTF. The CDR3 DNA follows: TGTGCCAGCAGTTCATCGGGGGAGGTCTATGGCTACACCTTC.

This sequence joins TRBV20-1 and TRBJ2-7; 8 bases agree with TRBD2. Germline V gene lookup returns CDR1 DFQATT and CDR2 SNEGSKA (reference sequence). The CDR3 is 14 amino acids. Germline trimming cut 2 bases from V and 3 bases from J; bases unmatched to any gene: 6. The CDR3 sequence is CSARRGTRGYEQYF. The CDR3 nucleotides are TGCAGTGCTAGAAGGGGGACTAGAGGCTACGAGCAGTACTTC.

This clone was observed once. This chain connects TRBV20-1 to TRBJ2-3; weak D call: TRBD2 (6 bases). Germline V gene sequence: CDR1 DFQATT, CDR2 SNEGSKA (reference sequence). The CDR3 is made up of 14 amino acids. V was cut by 2 bases and J by 3 bases, with 12 bases left in between. CDR3: CSARWRAGTDTQYF. CDR3 nucleotide sequence: TGCAGTGCTAGATGGAGGGCGGGGACAGATACGCAGTATTTT.

Ten or more counts support this clone. This chain joins TRBV19 and TRBJ2-6; TRBD1 or TRBD2 may be the D gene (6 bases each). The CDR3 length is 16 residues. The germline CDR1 and CDR2 sequences are LNHDA and SQIVND (reference sequence). V was clipped by 3 bases and J by 4 bases, with 13 bases between them. In DNA form, the CDR3 reads TGTGCCAGTAGTATTGGAGGGGGTAGGGGGGCCAACGTCCTGACTTTC. It codes for CASSIGGGRGANVLTF.

This clone was observed a handful of times. The chain carries TRBV6-4 and TRBJ2-2, with D tentatively TRBD1 (6 bases). Germline CDR1 and CDR2: MRHNA and SNTAGT. CDR3 length equals 14 residues. Trimming pared 3 bases from V and 7 bases from J, leaving 12 bases between. CDR3 amino acids: CASSEGADNGELFF. As DNA, the CDR3 is TGTGCCAGCAGTGAGGGGGCGGACAACGGGGAGCTGTTTTTT.

This clone was found many times. The chain links TRBV9 to TRBJ1-1, with 8 bases aligning to TRBD1. CDR3 length equals 15 residues. V lost 4 bases to trimming and J lost 0 bases; unmatched junction nucleotides: 5. Germline V CDR1 and CDR2: SGDLS, YYNGEE. The CDR3 nucleotides are TGTGCCAGCAGCCCCCGGACAGGGATGAACACTGAAGCTTTCTTT. Encoded protein: CASSPRTGMNTEAFF.

This clone was observed a handful of times. The chain has TRBV18 and TRBJ2-7; 10 bases map to TRBD1. The V and J ends lost 6 bases and 7 bases, in that order; junction bases with no gene match: 6. This CDR3 contains 13 residues. Per germline, CDR1 KGHSH and CDR2 LQKENI. The CDR3 reads CASSLDRGREQYF. CDR3 nucleotides: TGTGCCAGCTCCCTGGACAGGGGGAGGGAGCAGTACTTC. The complete variable domain, with remaining parts taken from reference TRBV18 and TRBJ2-7, reads NAGVMQNPRHLVRRRGQEARLRCSPMKGHSHVYWYRQLPEEGLKFMVYLQKENIIDESGMPKERFSAEFPKEGPSILRIQQVVRGDSAAYFCASSLDRGREQYFGPGTRLTVT.

This clone was counted ten times or more. The V gene is TRBV6-4, the J gene TRBJ1-5; the D gene is possibly TRBD1 (6 bases). CDR1 and CDR2 (germline): MRHNA, SNTAGT. V shed 5 bases and J shed 1 base, with 6 bases lying between them. The CDR3 has 13 residues. The CDR3 coding sequence is TGTGCCAGCAGTCAGGGGAGCAATCAGCCCCAGCATTTT. Residues: CASSQGSNQPQHF.

J is TRBJ1-1 and V is TRBV2; 8 bases line up with TRBD1. The CDR3 extends over 15 amino acids. CDR1 is SNHLY and CDR2 is FYNNEI in the germline V gene. J was trimmed by 0 bases and V by 4 bases; bases with no gene match: 4. CDR3 loop: CASSGTGFMNTEAFF. The CDR3 DNA reads as TGTGCCAGCAGTGGGACAGGGTTTATGAACACTGAAGCTTTCTTT.

This clone was recorded at least ten times. V and J are TRBV28 and TRBJ1-6, with D unresolved. The CDR3 length is 13 residues. CDR1 is MDHEN and CDR2 is SYDVKM in the germline V gene. V lost 8 bases and J lost 1, with 6 bases in between. The CDR3 spells CASGRSYNSPLHF. The CDR3, as DNA: TGTGCCAGCGGGAGGTCCTATAATTCACCCCTCCACTTT.

In its sample, this clone was seen a few times. The rearrangement joins TRBV10-2 to TRBJ2-7; 7 bases align to TRBD2. This CDR3 is 13 amino acids long. CDR1 WSHSY and CDR2 SAAADI come from the germline V gene. After removal of 8 bases from V and 3 bases from J, the junction contained 7 bases not matched to a gene. CDR3 sequence: CASRSGTNYEQYF. DNA for the CDR3: TGCGCCAGCCGGAGCGGGACCAACTACGAGCAGTACTTC.

The table lists this clone with a few counts. The chain joins TRBV24-1 to TRBJ2-7; D gene uncertain. Trimming stripped 5 bases from V and 4 bases from J, with 8 bases between. The CDR3 sequence is 12 residues long. The germline V gene encodes CDR1 KGHDR and CDR2 SFDVKD. The CDR3 region is CATSAQGYEQYF. As DNA, the CDR3 is TGTGCCACCAGTGCCCAAGGGTACGAGCAGTACTTC.